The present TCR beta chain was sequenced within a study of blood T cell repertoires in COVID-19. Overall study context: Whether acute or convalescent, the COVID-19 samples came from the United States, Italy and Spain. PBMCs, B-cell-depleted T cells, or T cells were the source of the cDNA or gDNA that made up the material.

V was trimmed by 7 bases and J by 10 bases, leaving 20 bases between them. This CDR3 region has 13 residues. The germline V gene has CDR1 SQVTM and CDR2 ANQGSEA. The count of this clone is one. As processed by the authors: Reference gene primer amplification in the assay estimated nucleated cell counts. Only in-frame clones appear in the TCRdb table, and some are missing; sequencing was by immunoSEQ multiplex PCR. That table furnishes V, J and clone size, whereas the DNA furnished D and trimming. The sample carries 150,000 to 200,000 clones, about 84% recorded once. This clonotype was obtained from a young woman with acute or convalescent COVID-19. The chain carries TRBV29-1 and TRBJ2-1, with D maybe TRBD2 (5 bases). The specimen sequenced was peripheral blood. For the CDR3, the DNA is TGCAGCGGTTCCCGGGCAGGAGGCGGGGAGCAGTTCTTC. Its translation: CSGSRAGGGEQFF.